The 28 T cell receptor beta chains reported below all come from one sample, sequenced in a study of blood T cells in healthy people across ages. It was with a sample-barcoded 5' primer and a J-beta primer mix that a second PCR of about 6 to 12 cycles was run. MiXCR was run by TCRdb on the 5' RACE reads, yielding one entry per CDR3 protein. Seen here are around 620,000 distinct CDR3 sequences, 27% observed once, and the top ten hold 18%. Specimen: blood. All receptors come from a woman in her 70s in good health.

This clonotype was counted only a few times. The V and J genes are TRBV5-8 and TRBJ2-5, with D perhaps matching TRBD2 (5 bases). Between the trimmed V and J ends, which lost 3 bases and 3 bases, there was a span of 9 bases. Germline V gives CDR1 SGHTS, CDR2 YDEGEE. This CDR3 region has 13 residues. In DNA, the CDR3 is TGTGCCAGCAGCTGGGAGACAAAAGAGACCCAGTACTTC. It yields the protein CASSWETKETQYF.

The CDR3 sequence: CASSIGLSTSYNEQFF. DNA of the CDR3: TGTGCCAGCAGCATAGGACTGTCCACCTCCTACAATGAGCAGTTCTTC. The chain uses TRBV9 and TRBJ2-1, with a tentative D call TRBD2 (5 bases). The CDR3 is 16 residues long. The ends were cut back, 4 bases at V and 0 bases at J, with 14 bases in the middle. Germline loops: CDR1 SGDLS, CDR2 YYNGEE.

This clonotype was picked up a small number of times. V gene TRBV5-1 combines with J gene TRBJ2-5; TRBD2 aligns across 9 bases. The CDR3 is 17 amino acids. The germline V gene encodes CDR1 SGHRS and CDR2 YFSETQ. After removal of 0 bases from V and 0 bases from J, the junction contained 6 bases not matched to a gene. The CDR3 nucleotides read TGCGCCAGCAGCTTGGCCTTAGCGGGGGCCCACCAAGAGACCCAGTACTTC. Protein product: CASSLALAGAHQETQYF.

This clonotype occurred a few times. This chain uses TRBV7-2 with TRBJ2-5; tentatively, D is TRBD2 (5 bases). Germline CDR1 reads SGHTA; CDR2 reads FQGNSA. V was clipped by 5 bases and J by 5 bases, with 15 bases between them. The CDR3 length is 14 residues. This CDR3 reads CASSLQWGEETQYF. The CDR3 DNA sequence: TGTGCCAGCAGCCTCCAGTGGGGAGAGGAGACCCAGTACTTC.

The chain links TRBV29-1 to TRBJ2-5, with 10 bases aligning to TRBD2. V lost 4 bases, J lost 4 bases, and 6 bases stayed unmatched. The length of the CDR3 is 14 residues. Germline V gives CDR1 SQVTM, CDR2 ANQGSEA. CDR3 bases: TGCAGCGTTGTAGGAGGGACTAGCGCAGAGACCCAGTACTTC. Its protein is CSVVGGTSAETQYF.

In its sample, this clonotype was seen many times. The V gene is TRBV6-5, the J gene TRBJ1-3; no definite D call. CDR1 and CDR2 (germline): MNHEY, SVGAGI. CDR3 size: 17 residues. V dropped 0 bases and J dropped 0 bases, with 12 bases sitting between them. The CDR3 coding sequence is TGTGCCAGCAGTTACTCGAGTAACGGCGTCTCTGGAAACACCATATATTTT. Translating gives CASSYSSNGVSGNTIYF.

This clonotype was observed a single time. The chain joins TRBV5-6 to TRBJ2-6; D is perhaps TRBD2 (5 bases). This CDR3 spans 16 amino acids. V was shortened by 1 base and J by 5 bases, with 13 bases between the two germline ends. The germline CDR1 and CDR2 sequences are SGHDT and YYEEEE. The CDR3 bases are TGTGCCAGCAGCTTGCCTCGGGGTTCTTGGGCCAACGTCCTGACTTTC. Residues: CASSLPRGSWANVLTF.

This clonotype has just a few counts. The gene calls are TRBV7-9 and TRBJ2-5; TRBD1 agrees at 7 bases. The CDR3 is made up of 17 amino acids. The V and J ends lost 5 bases and 1 base, in that order; junction bases with no gene match: 13. Looked up from germline, CDR1 is SEHNR and CDR2 is FQNEAQ (reference sequence). Here the CDR3 reads CASSPPRGRGTQETQYF. CDR3 DNA sequence: TGTGCCAGCAGCCCGCCTCGGGGCAGGGGGACCCAAGAGACCCAGTACTTC.

The gene calls are TRBV6-2 or TRBV6-3 and TRBJ2-7, with D possibly called TRBD1 or TRBD2 (5 bases each). The ends were cut back, 2 bases at V and 2 bases at J, with 16 bases in the middle. Germline-derived CDR1 and CDR2 are MNHEY and SVGEGT. The CDR3 contains 16 residues. The CDR3 sequence: CASSYGEGRTTYEQYF. CDR3 coding DNA: TGTGCCAGCAGTTACGGCGAGGGGCGGACCACCTACGAGCAGTACTTC.

J is TRBJ1-6 and V is TRBV28, with D possibly TRBD1 on 6 matching bases. Germline loops: CDR1 MDHEN, CDR2 SYDVKM. Trimming stripped 6 bases from V and 4 bases from J, with 7 bases between. The length of the CDR3 is 13 residues. The CDR3 loop reads CASRDSYNSPLHF. DNA of the CDR3: TGTGCCAGCAGGGACAGTTATAATTCACCCCTCCACTTT.

There are a few counts of this clonotype. The chain joins TRBV12-5 to TRBJ2-5; D gene uncertain. The DNA end lines up better with TRBJ2-7; the J call may be wrong. The germline gives CDR1 LGHNT, CDR2 FRNRAP. The CDR3 has 13 residues. This chain's CDR3 is CASGLGRIYEQYF. The DNA of the CDR3 is TGTGCTAGTGGTTTGGGACGGATCTACGAGCAGTACTTC.

This chain links TRBV4-3 with TRBJ2-7, with no clear D. From germline, CDR1 is LGHNA and CDR2 YSLEER. The germline V and J ends were trimmed by 0 bases and 3 bases, with 9 bases remaining between them. The CDR3 length is 14 residues. CDR3 sequence (DNA): TGCGCCAGCAGCCAAGACCTGGGGAACTACGAGCAGTACTTC. It yields the protein CASSQDLGNYEQYF.

This chain links TRBV29-1 with TRBJ2-1; D ambiguous. Germline V gene data show CDR1 as SQVTM and CDR2 as ANQGSEA. This CDR3 is 11 amino acids long. Trimming pared 6 bases from V and 3 bases from J, leaving 6 bases between. Here the CDR3 reads CSVLFYNEQFF. Here the CDR3 DNA reads TGCAGCGTACTGTTCTACAATGAGCAGTTCTTC.

This clonotype occurred a few times. V gene TRBV30 combines with J gene TRBJ2-5; D perhaps matches TRBD1 (6 bases). The assigned J gene may be wrong: the sequence end matches TRBJ2-1 better. The length of the CDR3 is 12 residues. From germline, CDR1 is GTSNPN and CDR2 SVGIG (reference sequence). Here the CDR3 reads CAWKGDGNEQFF. In nucleotides, the CDR3 is TGTGCCTGGAAGGGGGACGGCAATGAGCAGTTCTTC.

On this clonotype: No conserved phenylalanine or tryptophan ends this CDR3, so it is likely a read error. The rearrangement uses TRBV3-1 and TRBJ1-2; 10 nucleotides align to TRBD1. From germline, CDR1 is LGHDT and CDR2 YNNKEL (reference sequence). This CDR3 contains 13 residues. V dropped 5 bases and J dropped 7; count of bases not matched to a gene: 4. CDR3 sequence reads: CASSSRDRGGYTL. CDR3 bases: TGTGCCAGCAGCTCAAGGGACAGGGGTGGCTACACCCTC.

This clonotype was detected a few times. This sequence joins TRBV24-1 and TRBJ2-1; D gene ambiguous. Between the trimmed V and J ends, which lost 2 bases and 8 bases, there was a span of 12 bases. CDR3 length: 14 residues. Germline V gives CDR1 KGHDR, CDR2 SFDVKD. DNA for the CDR3: TGTGCCACCAGTGATTCGCTGACAAGGGATGAGCAGTTCTTC. Amino acids: CATSDSLTRDEQFF.

This clonotype showed up just a few times. V and J are TRBV20-1 and TRBJ2-5; perhaps TRBD1 as D (5 bases). The end of the DNA fits TRBJ2-7 better, so the J call may be wrong. This CDR3 spans 13 amino acids. Germline CDR1 DFQATT, CDR2 SNEGSKA (reference sequence). The DNA for the CDR3 is TGCAGTGCTAGAGAGTCAGGGACCTACGAGCAGTACTTC. Residues: CSARESGTYEQYF.

V is TRBV7-2 and J is TRBJ2-3; D gene unclear. CDR1 and CDR2 from the germline V gene are SGHTA and FQGNSA. The CDR3 is 15 residues long. V lost 1 base and J 2 bases, leaving 10 bases between the germline ends. CDR3 coding DNA: TGTGCCAGCAGCTTAGGTAGAAGAGTCACAGATACGCAGTATTTT. Its translation is CASSLGRRVTDTQYF.

The sample holds a few counts of this clonotype. This chain uses TRBV29-1 with TRBJ2-1; D gene ambiguous. The CDR3 spans 12 residues. Germline V gene data show CDR1 as SQVTM and CDR2 as ANQGSEA. V gave up 0 bases and J gave up 15 bases, with 15 bases separating them. CDR3 sequence reads: CSVEDRPTRRFF. CDR3 sequence (DNA): TGCAGCGTTGAAGATCGTCCCACCCGGCGGTTCTTC.

The chain joins TRBV6-5 to TRBJ2-1, with 8 positions matching TRBD1. TRBJ2-7 matches the DNA end more closely, so the J call is doubtful. Germline V CDR1 and CDR2: MNHEY, SVGAGI. The CDR3 length is 16 residues. The CDR3 coding sequence is TGTGCCAGCAGTTCGCACCGGACAGGGATTATGGACGAGCAGTACTTC. Translating it yields CASSSHRTGIMDEQYF.

This clonotype was found a few times. The CDR3 region is CSAPHQGAKNIQYF. CDR3 bases: TGCAGTGCTCCCCACCAGGGAGCCAAAAACATTCAGTACTTC. The V and J genes are TRBV20-1 and TRBJ2-4, with a weak D call TRBD1 (5 bases). V shed 5 bases and J shed 0 bases, with 11 bases lying between them. Germline loops: CDR1 DFQATT, CDR2 SNEGSKA (reference sequence). This CDR3 has 14 amino acids.

The chain employs TRBV4-3 and TRBJ2-5, with D perhaps given as TRBD1 or TRBD2 (5 bases each). Trimming cost V 1 base and J 3 bases, with 15 bases left between them. CDR3 length: 16 amino acids. Germline V gene sequence: CDR1 LGHNA, CDR2 YSLEER. The CDR3 spells CASSQGGLQGKETQYF. Here the CDR3 DNA reads TGCGCCAGCAGCCAAGGAGGGTTGCAGGGAAAAGAGACCCAGTACTTC.

This clonotype turned up a few times. Relative to the germline gene, one junction end is altered; a read error may explain this. The rearrangement links TRBV29-1 to TRBJ2-3; D is perhaps TRBD1 (6 bases). Per the germline V gene, CDR1 is SQVTM and CDR2 is ANQGSEA. This CDR3 has 13 residues. Written as DNA, the CDR3 is TGCAGCGTTGAACAGGGGTGGACAGACACGCAGTATTTT. Translated: CSVEQGWTDTQYF.

The chain employs TRBV20-1 and TRBJ1-5; D perhaps matches TRBD1 (5 bases). The CDR3 consists of 13 residues. The germline V gene encodes CDR1 DFQATT and CDR2 SNEGSKA (reference sequence). Trimming shortened V by 5 bases and J by 9 bases, and 17 bases separated the two germline ends. CDR3 DNA sequence: TGCAGTGCTCCCGGGACGGGGGAACGGCCCCAGCATTTT. Translation: CSAPGTGERPQHF.

This clonotype was seen only a few times. J is TRBJ2-7 and V is TRBV10-3; TRBD1 matches 7 bases. Trimming took 4 bases from V and 0 from J; bases not matched to a gene: 6. Germline CDR1 ENHRY, CDR2 SYGVKD. CDR3 size: 15 residues. CDR3 loop: CAISGGQLSSYEQYF. The CDR3, as DNA: TGTGCCATCAGTGGGGGACAGCTGAGCTCCTACGAGCAGTACTTC.

This clonotype was seen only a few times. Written as DNA, the CDR3 is TGTGCCATCAGTGAGTCGAGAGATAACCACTATGGCTACACCTTC. Protein product: CAISESRDNHYGYTF. This chain joins TRBV10-3 and TRBJ1-2, with D unresolved. The CDR3 loop spans 15 amino acids. Deletions cut 0 bases from V and 3 bases from J, with 11 bases between. Germline assignment: CDR1 ENHRY and CDR2 SYGVKD.

This clonotype has a single count. This sequence joins TRBV5-1 and TRBJ2-2, with D uncertain. CDR1 is SGHRS, CDR2 YFSETQ, per germline. Between the trimmed V and J ends, which lost 0 bases and 3 bases, there was a span of 18 bases. The CDR3 runs 18 residues. In nucleotides, the CDR3 is TGCGCCAGCAGCTTGGCCGGGCGGTCAGATTTGGACACCGGGGAGCTGTTTTTT. It translates to CASSLAGRSDLDTGELFF.

The chain is built from TRBV6-5 and TRBJ1-5, with 10 nucleotides matching TRBD1. CDR3 length: 15 amino acids. V was pared by 0 bases and J by 8 bases, with 4 bases of the junction left unmatched. Germline V lookup: CDR1 MNHEY, CDR2 SVGAGI. This CDR3 reads CASSYSGQGWEPQHF. The DNA for the CDR3 is TGTGCCAGCAGTTACTCGGGACAGGGGTGGGAGCCCCAGCATTTT.